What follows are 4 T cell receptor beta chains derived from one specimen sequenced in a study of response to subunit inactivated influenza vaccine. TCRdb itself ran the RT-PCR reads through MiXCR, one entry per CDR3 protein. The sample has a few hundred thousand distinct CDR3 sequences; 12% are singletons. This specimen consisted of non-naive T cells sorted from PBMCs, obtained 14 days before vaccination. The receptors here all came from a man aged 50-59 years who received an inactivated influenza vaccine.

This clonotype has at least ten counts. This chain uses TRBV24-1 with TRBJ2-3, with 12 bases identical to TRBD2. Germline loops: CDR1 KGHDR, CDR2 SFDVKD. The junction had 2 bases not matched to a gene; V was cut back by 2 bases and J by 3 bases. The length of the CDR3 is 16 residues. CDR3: CATSDSLAGGTDTQYF. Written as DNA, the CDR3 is TGTGCCACCAGTGATTCACTAGCGGGAGGTACAGATACGCAGTATTTT.

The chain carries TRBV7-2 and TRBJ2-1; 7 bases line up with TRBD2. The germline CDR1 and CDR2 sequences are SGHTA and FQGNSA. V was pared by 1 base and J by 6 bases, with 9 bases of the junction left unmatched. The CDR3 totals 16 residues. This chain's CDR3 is CASSLVGGGGVNEQFF. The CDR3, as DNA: TGTGCCAGCAGCTTAGTCGGCGGGGGTGGCGTCAATGAGCAGTTCTTC.

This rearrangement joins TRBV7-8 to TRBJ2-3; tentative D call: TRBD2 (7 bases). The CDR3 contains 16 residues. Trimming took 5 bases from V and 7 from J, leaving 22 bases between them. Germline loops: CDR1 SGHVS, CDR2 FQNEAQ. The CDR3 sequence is CASSTGERDTTYTQYF. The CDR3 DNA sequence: TGTGCCAGCAGCACGGGGGAGCGGGACACCACTTATACGCAGTATTTT. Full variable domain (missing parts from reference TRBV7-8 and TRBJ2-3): GAGVSQSPRYKVAKRGQDVALRCDPISGHVSLFWYQQALGQGPEFLTYFQNEAQLDKSGLPSDRFFAERPEGSVSTLKIQRTQQEDSAVYLCASSTGERDTTYTQYFGPGTRLTVL.

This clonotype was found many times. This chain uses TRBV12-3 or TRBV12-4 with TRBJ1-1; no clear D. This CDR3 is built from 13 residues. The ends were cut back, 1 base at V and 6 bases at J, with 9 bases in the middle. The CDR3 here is CASSLGASAEAFF. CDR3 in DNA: TGTGCCAGCAGTTTAGGAGCTAGCGCTGAAGCTTTCTTT.